This entry describes one T cell receptor beta chain. Its antigen is not known. This record belongs to a study of T-cell reconstitution after alpha-beta-depleted transplantation in children. Study results and caveats: Several hundred graft clones that had expanded were reportedly the source of alpha-beta T cells about two months after transplant. The main origin of T-cell counts and diversity one year after transplant was newly produced T cells. Surviving recipient T cells and thymic progenitors accounted for the high day-60 TCRbeta diversity observed in some patients.

CDR3 size: 14 residues. V lost 5 bases to trimming and J lost 3 bases, with 13 bases between them. Preparing the TCRbeta library involved the use of unique molecular identifiers. TCRdb independently ran MiXCR on the PCR reads; one entry per CDR3 protein. The sample contains a few hundred thousand distinct CDR3 sequences, roughly two fifths of which appear only once. Sequencing used PBMCs, obtained before TCRalphabeta/CD19-depleted stem cell transplant. The chain joins TRBV12-3 or TRBV12-4 to TRBJ1-1, with a possible D match to TRBD1 (5 bases). The TCR sequence derives from a girl aged 2 to 9 with aplastic anemia, due to receive a stem cell transplant. CDR3 amino acids: CASSQQEGDTEAFF. The CDR3 DNA follows: TGTGCCAGCAGTCAACAGGAAGGGGACACTGAAGCTTTCTTT.